The 14 T cell receptor beta chains listed next were all sequenced from one sample in a study of response to subunit inactivated influenza vaccine. One entry per CDR3 protein results from TCRdb running MiXCR on the RT-PCR reads. The sample contains hundreds of thousands of distinct CDR3 sequences, around 15% of which appear only once. The source material was PBMCs from blood, sampled roughly 2 weeks before vaccination. The source of these receptors is a man in his fifties or sixties who received an inactivated influenza vaccine.

The V gene is TRBV12-3 or TRBV12-4, the J gene TRBJ1-6; TRBD1 might be the D (5 bases). The CDR3 totals 13 residues. Trimming stripped 1 base from V and 13 bases from J, with 11 bases between. The CDR3 bases are TGTGCCAGCAGTTTAGGGGGCGCCGGGCCCCTCCACTTT. Translating gives CASSLGGAGPLHF.

This clonotype occurred many times. The chain has TRBV4-3 and TRBJ2-3, with D possibly called TRBD1 or TRBD2 (5 bases each). The CDR3 length is 16 residues. The V gene lost 0 bases and the J gene lost 4 bases, with 14 bases spanning the gap. CDR1 and CDR2 from the germline V gene are LGHNA and YSLEER. CDR3 coding DNA: TGCGCCAGCAGCCAAGATGCGGCAGGGACGGCAGATACGCAGTATTTT. Translation gives CASSQDAAGTADTQYF.

V and J are TRBV28 and TRBJ1-2; 7 bases are shared with TRBD1. The length of the CDR3 is 16 residues. V shed 4 bases and J 4 bases; nucleotides not matched to a gene: 12. CDR1 MDHEN and CDR2 SYDVKM come from the germline V gene. The CDR3 region is CASSSPSRTGPYGYTF. The CDR3 DNA follows: TGTGCCAGCAGTTCCCCCTCTCGGACAGGTCCCTATGGCTACACCTTC.

V is TRBV7-9 and J is TRBJ2-1; 7 bases agree with TRBD2. The CDR3 length is 16 residues. Trimming removed 4 bases from V and 4 bases from J; junction bases left unmatched: 10. Looked up from germline, CDR1 is SEHNR and CDR2 is FQNEAQ (reference sequence). This CDR3 reads CASSWDSGLIYNEQFF. The CDR3 coding sequence is TGTGCCAGCAGCTGGGATAGCGGGCTGATTTACAATGAGCAGTTCTTC.

J is TRBJ2-7 and V is TRBV19, with a possible D match to TRBD1 (5 bases). The CDR3 loop spans 13 amino acids. With 5 bases removed from V and 6 bases from J, the gap between germline ends came to 14 bases. Germline CDR1 reads LNHDA; CDR2 reads SQIVND (reference sequence). CDR3 sequence: CASSPQGVGEQYF. The DNA of the CDR3 is TGTGCCAGTAGTCCCCAGGGCGTGGGCGAGCAGTACTTC.

The gene calls are TRBV7-2 and TRBJ2-5; D is possibly TRBD2 (5 bases). V shed 2 bases and J shed 5 bases, with 12 bases lying between them. Per germline, CDR1 SGHTA and CDR2 FQGNSA. CDR3 size: 14 residues. CDR3 in amino acids: CASSLRRTGETQYF. Written as DNA, the CDR3 is TGTGCCAGCAGCTTAAGGAGGACCGGGGAGACCCAGTACTTC.

This sequence joins TRBV14 and TRBJ2-7, with TRBD2 matching 7 bases. The CDR3 is 15 residues long. The germline gives CDR1 SGHDN, CDR2 FVKESK. The V and J ends lost 1 base and 6 bases, in that order; junction bases with no gene match: 9. CDR3 region: CASSQVSGTFAEQYF. The CDR3 DNA is TGTGCCAGCAGCCAAGTGAGCGGGACCTTCGCCGAGCAGTACTTC.

This clonotype was seen only a few times. The rearrangement links TRBV15 to TRBJ2-7; 9 nucleotides match TRBD1. With V trimmed by 0 bases and J by 1 base, 10 bases remained unmatched. Per the germline V gene, CDR1 is LNHNV and CDR2 is YYDKDF (reference sequence). The CDR3 consists of 18 residues. CDR3 DNA sequence: TGTGCCACCAGCAGAGATTGGATGGGACAGGGATCGTCCTACGAGCAGTACTTC. Translation gives CATSRDWMGQGSSYEQYF. Full variable domain (rest looked up from reference TRBV15 and TRBJ2-7): DAMVIQNPRYQVTQFGKPVTLSCSQTLNHNVMYWYQQKSSQAPKLLFHYYDKDFNNEADTPDNFQSRRPNTSFCFLDIRSPGLGDTAMYLCATSRDWMGQGSSYEQYFGPGTRLTVT.

This chain links TRBV14 with TRBJ2-2; 8 bases are shared with TRBD1. V dropped 7 bases and J dropped 5; count of bases not matched to a gene: 6. The CDR3 length is 14 residues. Looked up from germline, CDR1 is SGHDN and CDR2 is FVKESK. CDR3 bases: TGTGCCAGCATCCAGGGGGCTCGTACCGGGGAGCTGTTTTTT. This translates into CASIQGARTGELFF.

The rearrangement joins TRBV24-1 to TRBJ2-1, with TRBD1 matching 8 bases. The CDR3 has 15 residues. The V gene's germline CDR1 is KGHDR and CDR2 SFDVKD. With 4 bases clipped from V and 8 bases from J, the junction kept 9 bases outside the gene matches. The CDR3 coding sequence is TGTGCCACCAGTGACCCGGACAGGGCGGAGGATGAGCAGTTCTTC. It translates to CATSDPDRAEDEQFF.

This chain's CDR3 is CASRLTGGRNEQFF. The CDR3 bases are TGTGCCAGCAGACTGACAGGGGGGAGAAATGAGCAGTTCTTC. J is TRBJ2-1 and V is TRBV28; 9 bases are a match to TRBD1. The ends lost 6 bases at V and 7 bases at J; junction bases unmatched: 7. CDR1 is MDHEN, CDR2 SYDVKM, per germline. The CDR3 is 14 amino acids.

This clonotype was seen only a few times. This chain connects TRBV12-3 or TRBV12-4 to TRBJ1-5; TRBD1 is a possible D gene (5 bases). The CDR3 consists of 14 residues. V was shortened by 5 bases and J by 9 bases, with 17 bases between the two germline ends. CDR3 in amino acids: CASSPGMGEPPQHF. The CDR3 DNA follows: TGTGCCAGCAGTCCGGGGATGGGGGAACCGCCCCAGCATTTT.

This clonotype appeared a few times. The junction departs from the called germline gene at one end, perhaps through a read error. The rearrangement links TRBV3-1 to TRBJ2-3; 8 bases agree with TRBD1. Per germline, CDR1 LGHDT and CDR2 YNNKEL (reference sequence). The CDR3 contains 14 residues. CDR3 protein: CASSPGYRGNTQYF. Here the CDR3 DNA reads TGCGCCAGCAGCCCGGGGTACAGGGGGAATACGCAGTATTTT.

The sample holds a few counts of this clonotype. This chain links TRBV10-3 with TRBJ1-1; TRBD1 is a possible D gene (5 bases). CDR1 is ENHRY, CDR2 SYGVKD, per germline. The length of the CDR3 is 11 residues. V was cut by 10 bases and J by 4 bases, with 10 bases left in between. The CDR3 DNA reads as TGTGCCAGTGGGGGGGGCACTGAAGCTTTCTTT. Its translation is CASGGGTEAFF.